What follows are 29 T cell receptor beta chains derived from one specimen sequenced in a study of T cell clonality in common variable immunodeficiency. General observations from the study: Common variable immunodeficiency TCR beta sequences reportedly had fewer deletions and N-nucleotide insertions.

Using immunoSEQ multiplex PCR, the repertoire was profiled, and TCRdb retains in-frame clones only, with some absent. This repertoire holds 25,000 to 30,000 clones, and none appear only once. Their antigens remain unidentified. Sequencing was performed on peripheral blood mononuclear cells. These receptors were taken from a human donor with common variable immunodeficiency.

On this clone: Sequencing ends 3 residues short of the CDR3 end; the germline J gene provides the rest. The chain recombines TRBV30 with TRBJ2-5; 7 bases align to TRBD1. The CDR3 is 15 amino acids. CDR1 is GTSNPN and CDR2 is SVGIG in the germline V gene (reference sequence). V shed 4 bases and J 0 bases; nucleotides not matched to a gene: 8. Here the CDR3 reads CAWTGTEPYQETQYF. The DNA read from the CDR3 is TGTGCCTGGACTGGGACAGAGCCGTACCAAGAGACC.

This clone was observed a few times. Read coverage stops 3 residues before the CDR3 terminus; the germline J gene supplies the remainder. The rearrangement uses TRBV7-2 and TRBJ2-4; TRBD2 might be the D (5 bases). Germline CDR1 is SGHTA and CDR2 is FQGNSA. The CDR3 loop spans 12 amino acids. The CDR3 sequence is CASSSPRGLQYF. The sequenced CDR3 bases are TGTGCCAGCAGCTCCCCCCGAGGGCTT.

With respect to this clone: The read terminates 3 residues ahead of where the CDR3 ends, so the germline J gene completes it. This chain uses TRBV30 with TRBJ1-2, with D maybe TRBD1 (5 bases). The germline V gene encodes CDR1 GTSNPN and CDR2 SVGIG (reference sequence). V was shortened by 3 bases and J by 4 bases, with 21 bases between the two germline ends. There are 16 residues in the CDR3. The CDR3 sequence: CAWSAMKGVGAYGYTF. Partial CDR3 DNA: TGTGCCTGGAGCGCGATGAAAGGGGTGGGAGCCTATGGC.

A word on this clone: From the germline J gene comes the end of the CDR3, since the read stops 3 residues before it. V is TRBV18 and J is TRBJ2-3, with 9 nucleotides matching TRBD2. The CDR3 totals 14 residues. The germline CDR1 and CDR2 sequences are KGHSH and LQKENI. Trimming at V came to 3 bases and at J to 4 bases, leaving 2 bases not matched to a gene. The sequenced part of the CDR3 DNA is TGTGCCAGCTCACCCCCTAGCGGGGCAGATACG. It encodes CASSPPSGADT. The whole CDR3 is CASSPPSGADTQYF.

This clone was seen repeatedly, ten times or more. The DNA ends 3 residues before the CDR3 does, and the rest of the CDR3 is filled in from the germline J gene. This chain connects TRBV5-4 to TRBJ2-1, with a possible D match to TRBD2 (5 bases). Germline V gives CDR1 SGHNT, CDR2 YYREEE (reference sequence). Trimming removed 6 bases from V and 4 bases from J, with 17 bases in between. This CDR3 comprises 15 residues. CDR3 protein: CASTNPGLAYNEQFF. The part of the CDR3 DNA that was read is TGTGCCAGCACCAATCCCGGACTCGCATACAATGAG. The variable domain in full, completed from reference TRBV5-4 and TRBJ2-1, reads ETGVTQSPTHLIKTRGQQVTLRCSSQSGHNTVSWYQQALGQGPQFIFQYYREEENGRGNFPPRFSGLQFPNYSSELNVNALELDDSALYLCASTNPGLAYNEQFFGPGTRLTVL.

This clone appeared many times. The read is 3 residues too short to cover the CDR3 end, so that end is filled in from the germline J gene. This chain uses TRBV5-6 with TRBJ1-5; D perhaps matches TRBD1 (5 bases). Trimming left V 0 bases short and J 2 bases short, with 9 bases between. Germline V gene lookup returns CDR1 SGHDT and CDR2 YYEEEE. The CDR3 sequence is 15 residues long. The CDR3 protein is CASSLGTGGNQPQHF. The DNA read from the CDR3 is TGTGCCAGCAGCTTGGGGACGGGGGGCAATCAGCCC.

With regard to this clone: The CDR3 goes on 3 residues after the read ends, and that part is filled in from the germline J gene. V usage is TRBV7-9 and J usage is TRBJ2-3; possibly TRBD1 for D (6 bases). Trimming left V 1 base short and J 0 bases short, with 8 bases between. Germline values: CDR1 SEHNR, CDR2 FQNEAQ (reference sequence). CDR3 length: 15 amino acids. CDR3 bases read: TGTGCCAGCAGCTTAGTCAGGGGAAGCACAGATACG. Amino acid sequence: CASSLVRGSTDT. The CDR3 as a whole reads CASSLVRGSTDTQYF.

The table lists this clone with a few counts. The CDR3 end falls 3 residues outside the read, so it is completed with the germline J gene. J is TRBJ1-6 and V is TRBV7-8; D possibly corresponds to TRBD1 (6 bases). CDR1 SGHVS and CDR2 FQNEAQ come from the germline V gene. CDR3 length: 16 amino acids. The V gene lost 1 base and the J gene lost 9 bases, with 16 bases spanning the gap. CDR3 in amino acids: CASSLEVGTGSSPLHF. Incomplete CDR3 DNA: TGTGCCAGCAGCTTAGAGGTCGGAACAGGGAGTTCACCC.

This clone was counted a few times. Read sequence stops 3 residues before the CDR3 end, and the germline J gene provides the missing end. The genes are TRBV7-6 and TRBJ2-5; D unclear. Trimming removed 5 bases at V and 0 bases at J, with 7 bases between. CDR3 length equals 13 residues. The germline V gene has CDR1 SGHVS and CDR2 FNYEAQ. Incomplete CDR3 DNA: TGTGCCAGCAGCCGAGACTACCAAGAGACC. Translating gives CASSRDYQET. The full-length CDR3 reads as CASSRDYQETQYF.

This clone was picked up many times. Read coverage stops 3 residues before the CDR3 terminus; the germline J gene supplies the remainder. Other DNA sequences from this sample encode an identical CDR3 as well. J is TRBJ1-2 and V is TRBV7-2; D is uncertain. This CDR3 has 14 amino acids. The V gene's germline CDR1 is SGHTA and CDR2 FQGNSA. Trimming took off 0 bases at V and 2 bases at J, with 7 bases between the two ends. CDR3 region: CASSLAYSNYGYTF. CDR3 bases read: TGTGCCAGCAGCTTAGCTTACTCAAACTATGGC.

The table lists this clone with many counts. The read ends 3 residues shy of where the CDR3 ends; the end is completed using the germline J gene. The chain is built from TRBV5-3 and TRBJ1-2; 7 nucleotides match TRBD1. TRBV5-3 carries the ORF label, with uncertain function. This CDR3 spans 14 amino acids. CDR3 sequence: CARSLPGDRVGYTF. The CDR3 bases that were read are TGTGCCAGAAGCCTCCCGGGTGACAGGGTCGGC.

This clone was seen repeatedly, ten times or more. The read ends 3 residues shy of where the CDR3 ends; the end is completed using the germline J gene. The V call is TRBV5-6, the J call TRBJ2-3, with a tentative D call TRBD2 (6 bases). The V end lost 5 bases, the J end lost 1 base, and 14 bases lay between the germline ends. There are 15 residues in the CDR3. Germline V gene lookup returns CDR1 SGHDT and CDR2 YYEEEE. The CDR3 protein is CASSFRDFGTDTQYF. Partial CDR3 DNA: TGTGCCAGCAGTTTTCGGGACTTCGGCACAGATACG. The full variable domain, rest sourced from reference TRBV5-6 and TRBJ2-3, is DAGVTQSPTHLIKTRGQQVTLRCSPKSGHDTVSWYQQALGQGPQFIFQYYEEEERQRGNFPDRFSGHQFPNYSSELNVNALLLGDSALYLCASSFRDFGTDTQYFGPGTRLTVL.

This clone has a handful of counts. With the read ending 3 residues before the CDR3 end, the germline J gene is used to fill in that end. The genes are TRBV18 and TRBJ2-3, with D possibly TRBD1 on 5 matching bases. V was pared by 3 bases and J by 2 bases, with 9 bases between. The CDR3 covers 14 residues. Germline CDR1 reads KGHSH; CDR2 reads LQKENI. The CDR3 protein is CASSPRTNTDTQYF. The part of the CDR3 DNA that was read is TGTGCCAGCTCACCGAGGACAAACACAGATACG.

Worth noting for this clone: The read terminates 3 residues ahead of where the CDR3 ends, so the germline J gene completes it. The chain combines TRBV11-1 with TRBJ1-6; D is possibly TRBD1 (6 bases). Trimming pared 2 bases from V and 11 bases from J, leaving 13 bases between. CDR3 size: 14 residues. Germline V CDR1 and CDR2: SGHAT, FQDESV (reference sequence). CDR3 DNA (partial): TGTGCCAGCAGCTTAACCAGGGGAATGACACCC. Its translation: CASSLTRGMTP. The full CDR3 is CASSLTRGMTPLHF.

In this sample, this clone turned up a few times. The read halts 3 residues ahead of the CDR3 end, with the missing end drawn from the germline J gene. This chain joins TRBV6-2 or TRBV6-3 and TRBJ2-3; TRBD1 agrees at 8 bases. Germline values: CDR1 MNHEY, CDR2 SVGEGT. J lost 0 bases, V lost 4 bases, and 3 bases had no gene match. This CDR3 contains 15 residues. CDR3 bases read: TGTGCCAGCAGTTTACGACAGGGGAGCACAGATACG. As protein: CASSLRQGSTDT. The full CDR3 reads CASSLRQGSTDTQYF.

This clone appeared many times. CDR3 DNA, as far as it was read: TGCAGTGCTAGGGGGGCTTTCCAAGAGACC. It codes for CSARGAFQET. The whole CDR3 region reads CSARGAFQETQYF. The V and J genes are TRBV20-1 and TRBJ2-5, with D possibly being TRBD1 (6 bases). The CDR3 extends 3 residues past the end of the read, so its final part is completed from the germline J gene. The CDR3 loop spans 13 amino acids. Germline V gene sequence: CDR1 DFQATT, CDR2 SNEGSKA (reference sequence). Trimming cost V 3 bases and J 1 base, with 9 bases left between them.

Worth noting for this clone: Read sequence stops 3 residues before the CDR3 end, and the germline J gene provides the missing end. V gene TRBV6-2 or TRBV6-3 combines with J gene TRBJ2-7; D is unresolved. Per germline, CDR1 MNHEY and CDR2 SVGEGT. V was clipped by 4 bases and J by 6 bases, with 10 bases between them. The CDR3 has 12 residues. The CDR3 region is CASSFDLVEQYF. The sequenced part of the CDR3 DNA is TGTGCCAGCAGTTTCGACCTAGTCGAG.

This clone showed up many times. Read coverage stops 3 residues before the CDR3 terminus; the germline J gene supplies the remainder. The V gene is TRBV5-1, the J gene TRBJ1-6, with D unresolved. V gave up 7 bases and J gave up 8 bases, with 13 bases separating them. CDR1 SGHRS and CDR2 YFSETQ come from the germline V gene. The CDR3 covers 13 residues. This chain's CDR3 is CASGGQEDSPLHF. The sequenced part of the CDR3 DNA is TGCGCCAGCGGAGGGCAGGAGGATTCACCC.

This clone was counted many times. Read sequence stops 3 residues before the CDR3 end, and the germline J gene provides the missing end. The chain recombines TRBV20-1 with TRBJ1-2; D is unresolved. The CDR3 is made up of 13 amino acids. Trimming took off 2 bases at V and 0 bases at J, with 7 bases between the two ends. The V gene's germline CDR1 is DFQATT and CDR2 SNEGSKA (reference sequence). The sequenced CDR3 bases are TGCAGTGCTAGATACGGTTCTAACTATGGC. This translates into CSARYGSNYG. The CDR3 reads in full as CSARYGSNYGYTF.

This clone has just a few counts. The sequence runs out 3 residues before the end of the CDR3; the remainder is reconstructed from the germline J gene. Additional DNA sequences in this sample encode the identical CDR3. The V gene is TRBV30, the J gene TRBJ2-5, with 8 positions matching TRBD1. The length of the CDR3 is 16 residues. Looked up from germline, CDR1 is GTSNPN and CDR2 is SVGIG (reference sequence). V gave up 3 bases and J gave up 4 bases; unmatched junction bases: 13. The CDR3 sequence is CAWSVGSTGATETQYF. Partial CDR3 DNA: TGTGCCTGGAGCGTAGGCTCGACAGGGGCGACAGAGACC.

In regard to this clone: The read halts 3 residues ahead of the CDR3 end, with the missing end drawn from the germline J gene. The chain joins TRBV18 to TRBJ2-7, with 12 bases matching TRBD2. Germline CDR1 reads KGHSH; CDR2 reads LQKENI. This CDR3 contains 18 residues. The junction had 11 bases not matched to a gene; V was cut back by 3 bases and J by 2 bases. Here the CDR3 reads CASSPYLPRLAGAYEQYF. CDR3 bases read: TGTGCCAGCTCACCTTATCTCCCGAGACTAGCGGGGGCCTACGAG.

This clone has only a few counts. The read ends 3 residues shy of where the CDR3 ends; the end is completed using the germline J gene. The chain uses TRBV5-1 and TRBJ2-7, with no clear D. The V end was cut by 2 bases, the J end by 2 bases, with 11 bases between. CDR1 is SGHRS, CDR2 YFSETQ, per germline. The CDR3 extends over 14 amino acids. The CDR3 DNA, read in part, is TGCGCCAGCAGCTTTTCAGGATTCACCTACGAG. Translation gives CASSFSGFTYE. In full, the CDR3 reads CASSFSGFTYEQYF.

A word on this clone: The CDR3 extends 3 residues past the end of the read, so its final part is completed from the germline J gene. The V call is TRBV6-2 or TRBV6-3, the J call TRBJ1-2; D is ambiguous. V dropped 7 bases and J dropped 3 bases, with 15 bases sitting between them. Germline-derived CDR1 and CDR2 are MNHEY and SVGEGT. The CDR3 has 14 amino acids. CDR3 bases read: TGTGCCAGCACTGATCGGGGTAATTACTATGGC. Protein sequence: CASTDRGNYYG. Given in full, the CDR3 is CASTDRGNYYGYTF.

This clone was observed a few times. CDR3 residues: CAWSRVSYEQYF. CDR3 DNA, as far as it was read: TGTGCCTGGAGTAGGGTATCCTACGAG. The chain joins TRBV30 to TRBJ2-7; D is ambiguous. The read terminates 3 residues ahead of where the CDR3 ends, so the germline J gene completes it. Germline assignment: CDR1 GTSNPN and CDR2 SVGIG (reference sequence). The CDR3 runs 12 residues. V lost 2 bases and J 1 base, leaving 6 bases between the germline ends. The entire variable domain, with the rest obtained from reference TRBV30 and TRBJ2-7, is as follows: SQTIHQWPATLVQPVGSPLSLECTVEGTSNPNLYWYRQAAGRGLQLLFYSVGIGQISSEVPQNLSASRPQDRQFILSSKKLLLSDSGFYLCAWSRVSYEQYFGPGTRLTVT.

This clone appeared a few times. The CDR3 end falls 3 residues outside the read, so it is completed with the germline J gene. V and J are TRBV6-2 or TRBV6-3 and TRBJ1-3, with 7 nucleotides matching TRBD1. The germline CDR1 and CDR2 sequences are MNHEY and SVGEGT. The CDR3 contains 13 residues. CDR3 amino acids: CASSYYSRGTIYF. The sequenced part of the CDR3 DNA is TGTGCCAGCAGTTATTACAGCAGGGGGACC.

The sequenced part of the CDR3 DNA is TGTGCCAGCAGCCAGATGGCCTTTAATGAAAAA. It encodes CASSQMAFNEK. The CDR3 in full is CASSQMAFNEKLFF. The J gene is TRBJ1-4, the V gene TRBV7-9; D not certain. The CDR3 end falls 3 residues outside the read, so it is completed with the germline J gene. CDR1 and CDR2 from the germline V gene are SEHNR and FQNEAQ (reference sequence). V shed 5 bases and J shed 4 bases, with 11 bases lying between them. The CDR3 consists of 14 residues. Full variable domain (outside the CDR3, taken from reference TRBV7-9 and TRBJ1-4): DTGVSQNPRHKITKRGQNVTFRCDPISEHNRLYWYRQTLGQGPEFLTYFQNEAQLEKSRLLSDRFSAERPKGSFSTLEIQRTEQGDSAMYLCASSQMAFNEKLFFGSGTQLSVL.

This clone appeared many times. From the germline J gene comes the end of the CDR3, since the read stops 3 residues before it. This chain uses TRBV5-8 with TRBJ1-5; no firm D call. CDR3 length: 12 amino acids. V was cut by 4 bases and J by 3 bases, with 5 bases left in between. Per germline, CDR1 SGHTS and CDR2 YDEGEE. This CDR3 reads CASSPYNQPQHF. Partial CDR3 DNA: TGTGCCAGCAGCCCGTACAATCAGCCC.

In its sample, this clone was seen many times. The CDR3 loop reads CASSPIGTGQYLEAFF. The DNA read from the CDR3 is TGTGCCAGCTCACCAATCGGAACAGGACAATACCTTGAA. The chain employs TRBV18 and TRBJ1-1; perhaps TRBD1 as D (5 bases). The read ends 3 residues early relative to the CDR3; the germline J gene fills the gap. Between the trimmed V and J ends, which lost 2 bases and 7 bases, there was a span of 20 bases. This CDR3 contains 16 residues. Germline CDR1 KGHSH, CDR2 LQKENI.

The table lists this clone with a few counts. The CDR3 goes on 3 residues after the read ends, and that part is filled in from the germline J gene. The chain links TRBV5-4 to TRBJ2-7, with D maybe TRBD2 (6 bases). CDR1 is SGHNT and CDR2 is YYREEE in the germline V gene (reference sequence). The V end lost 0 bases, the J end lost 3 bases, and 16 bases lay between the germline ends. The CDR3 runs to 16 residues. CDR3 DNA, as far as it was read: TGTGCCAGCAGCTTGGAACCGGGACGGGGGATCTACGAG. It encodes CASSLEPGRGIYE. The entire CDR3 is CASSLEPGRGIYEQYF.